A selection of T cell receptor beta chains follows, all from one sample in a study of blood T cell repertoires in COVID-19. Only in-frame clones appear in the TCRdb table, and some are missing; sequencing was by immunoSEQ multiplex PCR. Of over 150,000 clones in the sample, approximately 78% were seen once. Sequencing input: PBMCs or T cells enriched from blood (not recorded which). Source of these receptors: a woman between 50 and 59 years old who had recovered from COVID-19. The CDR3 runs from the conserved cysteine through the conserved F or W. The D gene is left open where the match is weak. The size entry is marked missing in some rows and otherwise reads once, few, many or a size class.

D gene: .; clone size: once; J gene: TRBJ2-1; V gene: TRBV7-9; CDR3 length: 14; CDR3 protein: CASSFGSGVNEQFF; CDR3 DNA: TGTGCCAGCAGCTTCGGCTCAGGTGTGAATGAGCAGTTCTTC
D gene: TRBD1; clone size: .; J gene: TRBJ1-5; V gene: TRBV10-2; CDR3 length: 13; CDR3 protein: CASSDSGGQPQHF; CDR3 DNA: TGCGCCAGCAGTGATTCAGGGGGACAGCCCCAGCATTTT
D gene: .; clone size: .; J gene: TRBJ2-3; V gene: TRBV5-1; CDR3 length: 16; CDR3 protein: CASSFGVVSSTDTQYF; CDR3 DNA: TGCGCCAGCAGTTTCGGGGTCGTATCTAGCACAGATACGCAGTATTTT
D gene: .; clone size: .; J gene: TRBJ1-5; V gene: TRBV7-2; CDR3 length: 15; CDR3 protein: CASSLAAGLNQPQHF; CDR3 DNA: TGTGCCAGCAGCTTAGCAGCAGGACTAAATCAGCCCCAGCATTTT
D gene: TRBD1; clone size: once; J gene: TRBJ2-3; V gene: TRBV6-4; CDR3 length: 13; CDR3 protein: CASSRDRGDTQYF; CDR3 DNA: TGTGCCAGCAGCCGGGACAGGGGAGATACGCAGTATTTT
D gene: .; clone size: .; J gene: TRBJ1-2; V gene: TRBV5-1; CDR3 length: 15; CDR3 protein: CASSLAPIENYGYTF; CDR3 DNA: TGCGCCAGCAGCTTGGCCCCAATAGAGAACTATGGCTACACCTTC
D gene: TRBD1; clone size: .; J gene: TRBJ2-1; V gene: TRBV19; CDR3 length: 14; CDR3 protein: CASSIQGARNEQFF; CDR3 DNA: TGTGCCAGTAGCATACAGGGGGCCCGGAATGAGCAGTTCTTC
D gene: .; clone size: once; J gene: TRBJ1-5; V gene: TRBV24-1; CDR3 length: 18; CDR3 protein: CATSDSQAGSYSNQPQHF; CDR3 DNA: TGTGCCACCAGTGATTCCCAAGCAGGGTCGTATAGCAATCAGCCCCAGCATTTT
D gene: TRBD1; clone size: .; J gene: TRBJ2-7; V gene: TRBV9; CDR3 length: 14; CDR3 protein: CASSLRGQSYEQYF; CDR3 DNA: TGTGCCAGCAGCTTACGGGGACAGTCCTACGAGCAGTACTTC
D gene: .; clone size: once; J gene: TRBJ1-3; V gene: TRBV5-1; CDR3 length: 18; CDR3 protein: CASSLAGAAAQGGNTIYF; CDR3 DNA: TGCGCCAGCAGCTTGGCCGGGGCGGCGGCCCAGGGGGGAAACACCATATATTTT
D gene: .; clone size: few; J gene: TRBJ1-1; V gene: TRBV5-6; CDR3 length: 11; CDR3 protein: CASSLSFEAFF; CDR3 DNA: TGTGCCAGCAGCTTGTCGTTTGAAGCTTTCTTT
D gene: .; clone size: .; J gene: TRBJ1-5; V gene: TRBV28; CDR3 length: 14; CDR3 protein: CASTRGGINQPQHF; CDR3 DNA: TGTGCCTCAACTCGGGGGGGTATCAATCAGCCCCAGCATTTT
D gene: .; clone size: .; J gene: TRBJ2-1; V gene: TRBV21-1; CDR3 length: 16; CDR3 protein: CASSKVIGLAGDEQFF; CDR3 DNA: TGTGCCAGCAGCAAAGTTATCGGACTAGCAGGCGATGAGCAGTTCTTC
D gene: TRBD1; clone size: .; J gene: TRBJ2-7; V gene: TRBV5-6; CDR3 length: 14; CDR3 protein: CASSFGTGYYEQYF; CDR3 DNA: TGTGCCAGCAGCTTTGGGACAGGTTACTACGAGCAGTACTTC
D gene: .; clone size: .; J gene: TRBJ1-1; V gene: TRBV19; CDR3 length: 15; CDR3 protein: CASSMHYGGSTEAFF; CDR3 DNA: TGTGCCAGTAGTATGCACTACGGGGGGAGCACTGAAGCTTTCTTT
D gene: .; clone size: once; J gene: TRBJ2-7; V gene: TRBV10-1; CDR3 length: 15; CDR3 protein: CASSTTAGGTYEQYF; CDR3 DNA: TGCGCCAGCAGCACCACCGCGGGTGGAACCTACGAGCAGTACTTC
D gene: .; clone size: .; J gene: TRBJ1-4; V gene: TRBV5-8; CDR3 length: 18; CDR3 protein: CASSIAYSGIATNEKLFF; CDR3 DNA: TGTGCCAGCAGCATCGCCTATTCGGGGATTGCAACTAATGAAAAACTGTTTTTT
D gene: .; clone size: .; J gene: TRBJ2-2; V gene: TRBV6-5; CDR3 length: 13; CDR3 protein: CASYQGVSGELFF; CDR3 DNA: TGTGCCAGCTATCAGGGTGTAAGCGGGGAGCTGTTTTTT
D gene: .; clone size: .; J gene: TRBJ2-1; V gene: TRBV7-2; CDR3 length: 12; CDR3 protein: CASRSTGGVQFF; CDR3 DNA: TGTGCCAGCAGGTCCACAGGGGGGGTTCAGTTCTTC
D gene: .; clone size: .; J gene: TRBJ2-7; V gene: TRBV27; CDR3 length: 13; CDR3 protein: CASSNTGTYEQYF; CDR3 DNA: TGTGCCAGCAGTAATACGGGTACCTACGAGCAGTACTTC
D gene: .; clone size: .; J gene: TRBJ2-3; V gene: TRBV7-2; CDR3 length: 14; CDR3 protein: CASSLDLSSDTQYF; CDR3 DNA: TGTGCCAGCAGCTTAGATTTGTCTTCGGATACGCAGTATTTT
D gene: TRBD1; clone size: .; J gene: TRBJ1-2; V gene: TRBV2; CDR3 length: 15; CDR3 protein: CASSETGQGASGYTF; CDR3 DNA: TGTGCCAGCAGTGAAACGGGACAGGGGGCCAGTGGCTACACCTTC
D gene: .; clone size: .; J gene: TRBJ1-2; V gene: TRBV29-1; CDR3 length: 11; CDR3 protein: CSVEESYGYTF; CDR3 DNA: TGCAGCGTTGAGGAGAGCTATGGCTACACCTTC
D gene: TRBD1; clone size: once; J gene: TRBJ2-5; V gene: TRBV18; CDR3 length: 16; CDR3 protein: CASSKGQGAHMETQYF; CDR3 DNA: TGTGCCAGCTCAAAGGGACAGGGGGCGCATATGGAGACCCAGTACTTC
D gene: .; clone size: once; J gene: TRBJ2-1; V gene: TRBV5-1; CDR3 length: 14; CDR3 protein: CASSPNLQGGEQFF; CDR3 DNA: TGCGCCAGCAGCCCCAACCTCCAGGGGGGTGAGCAGTTCTTC
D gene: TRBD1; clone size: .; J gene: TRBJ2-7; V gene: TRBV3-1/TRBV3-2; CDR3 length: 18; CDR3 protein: CASSQRPRSDRFPHEQYF; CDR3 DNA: TGTGCCAGCAGCCAACGGCCGCGATCGGACAGGTTTCCCCACGAGCAGTACTTC
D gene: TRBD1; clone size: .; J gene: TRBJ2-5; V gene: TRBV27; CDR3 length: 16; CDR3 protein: CASSATGGGLLETQYF; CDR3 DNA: TGTGCCAGCAGTGCCACAGGGGGCGGCCTTCTAGAGACCCAGTACTTC
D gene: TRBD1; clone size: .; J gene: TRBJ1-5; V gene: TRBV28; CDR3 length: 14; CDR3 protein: CASSPGTGGASQHF; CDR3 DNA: TGTGCCAGCAGTCCCGGGACAGGGGGCGCGTCCCAGCATTTT
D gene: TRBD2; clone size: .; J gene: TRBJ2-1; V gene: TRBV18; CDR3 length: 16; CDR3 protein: CASSPPLAGGRNEQFF; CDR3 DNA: TGTGCCAGCTCACCCCCACTAGCGGGAGGGAGAAATGAGCAGTTCTTC
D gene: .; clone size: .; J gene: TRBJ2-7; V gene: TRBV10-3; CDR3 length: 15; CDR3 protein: CAISARDITSYEQYF; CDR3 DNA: TGTGCCATCAGCGCACGGGACATAACCTCCTACGAGCAGTACTTC
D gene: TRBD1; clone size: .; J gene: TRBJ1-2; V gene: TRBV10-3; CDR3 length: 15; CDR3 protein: CAISEGTGGLYGYTF; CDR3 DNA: TGTGCCATCAGTGAGGGGACAGGGGGCCTCTATGGCTACACCTTC
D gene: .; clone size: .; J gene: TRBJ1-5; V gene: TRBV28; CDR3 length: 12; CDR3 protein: CASSSGLSPQHF; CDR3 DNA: TGTGCCAGCAGTTCCGGGTTGTCGCCCCAGCATTTT
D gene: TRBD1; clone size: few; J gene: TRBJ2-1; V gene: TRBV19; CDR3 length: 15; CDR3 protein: CASSPGRDRYNEQFF; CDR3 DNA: TGTGCCAGTAGTCCAGGCCGGGACAGATACAATGAGCAGTTCTTC
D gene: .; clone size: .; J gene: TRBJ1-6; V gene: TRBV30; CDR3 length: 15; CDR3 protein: CAWKAGLDRNSPLHF; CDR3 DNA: TGTGCCTGGAAGGCAGGCCTCGACCGAAATTCACCCCTCCACTTT
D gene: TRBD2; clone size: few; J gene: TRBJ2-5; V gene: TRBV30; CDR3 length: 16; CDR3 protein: CAWAPPGLALGETQYF; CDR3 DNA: TGTGCCTGGGCTCCTCCGGGACTAGCTCTCGGGGAGACCCAGTACTTC
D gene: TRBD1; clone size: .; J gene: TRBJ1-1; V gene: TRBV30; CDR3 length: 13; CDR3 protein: CAWSRGENTEAFF; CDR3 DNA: TGTGCCTGGAGCAGGGGGGAGAACACTGAAGCTTTCTTT
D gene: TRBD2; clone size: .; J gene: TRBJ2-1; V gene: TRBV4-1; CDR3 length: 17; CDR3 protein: CASSQDWTGGQYNEQFF; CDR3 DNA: TGCGCCAGCAGCCAAGATTGGACGGGAGGGCAATACAATGAGCAGTTCTTC
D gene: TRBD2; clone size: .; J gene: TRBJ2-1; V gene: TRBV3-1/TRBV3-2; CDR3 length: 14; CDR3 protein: CASSHAGGRNEQFF; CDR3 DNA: TGTGCCAGCAGCCACGCGGGAGGGCGCAATGAGCAGTTCTTC
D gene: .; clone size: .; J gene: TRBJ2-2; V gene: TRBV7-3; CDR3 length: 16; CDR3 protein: CASSLTRSSNTGELFF; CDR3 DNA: TGTGCCAGCAGCCTAACGAGAAGCTCGAACACCGGGGAGCTGTTTTTT
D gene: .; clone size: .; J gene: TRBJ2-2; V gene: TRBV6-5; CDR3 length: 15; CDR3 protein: CASSLGGYGTGELFF; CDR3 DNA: TGTGCCAGCAGCCTAGGGGGTTACGGTACCGGGGAGCTGTTTTTT
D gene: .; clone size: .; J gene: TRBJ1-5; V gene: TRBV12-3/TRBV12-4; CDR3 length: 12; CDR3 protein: CASSFSDQPQHF; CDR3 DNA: TGTGCCAGCAGTTTCTCCGATCAGCCCCAGCATTTT
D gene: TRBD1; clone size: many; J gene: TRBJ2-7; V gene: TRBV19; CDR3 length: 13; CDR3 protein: CASSDRVLYEQYF; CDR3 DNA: TGTGCCAGTAGTGACAGGGTTCTCTACGAGCAGTACTTC
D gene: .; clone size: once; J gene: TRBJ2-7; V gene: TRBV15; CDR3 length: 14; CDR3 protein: CATSPSGADYEQYF; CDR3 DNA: TGTGCCACCAGTCCCTCTGGGGCAGACTACGAGCAGTACTTC
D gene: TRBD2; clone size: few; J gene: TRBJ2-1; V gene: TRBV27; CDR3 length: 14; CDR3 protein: CASSPRRELNEQFF; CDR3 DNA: TGTGCCAGCAGTCCGCGGCGGGAGCTCAATGAGCAGTTCTTC
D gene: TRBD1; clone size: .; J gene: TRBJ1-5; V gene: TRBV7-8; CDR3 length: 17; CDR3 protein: CASSLAAGGWSNQPQHF; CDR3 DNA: TGTGCCAGCAGCTTAGCGGCAGGGGGCTGGAGCAATCAGCCCCAGCATTTT
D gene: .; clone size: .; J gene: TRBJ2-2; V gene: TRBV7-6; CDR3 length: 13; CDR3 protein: CASSLERTGELFF; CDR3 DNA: TGTGCCAGCAGCTTAGAGCGCACCGGGGAGCTGTTTTTT
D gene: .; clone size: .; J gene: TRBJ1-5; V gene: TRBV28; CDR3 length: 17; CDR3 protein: CASSLGTAEGGNQPQHF; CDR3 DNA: TGTGCCAGCAGTCTCGGGACGGCCGAGGGGGGCAATCAGCCCCAGCATTTT
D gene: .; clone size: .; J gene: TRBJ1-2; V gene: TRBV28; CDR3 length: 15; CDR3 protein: CASSPLGGAYYGYTF; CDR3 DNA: TGTGCCAGCAGTCCTCTTGGGGGGGCCTACTATGGCTACACCTTC
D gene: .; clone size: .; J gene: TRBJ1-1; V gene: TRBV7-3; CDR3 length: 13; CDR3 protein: CASRSTPNTEAFF; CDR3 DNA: TGTGCCAGCAGATCCACACCTAACACTGAAGCTTTCTTT
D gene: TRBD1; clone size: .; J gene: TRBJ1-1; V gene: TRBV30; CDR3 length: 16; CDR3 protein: CAWRLTGSSLNTEAFF; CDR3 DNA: TGTGCCTGGAGGTTGACAGGGTCGTCCCTCAACACTGAAGCTTTCTTT
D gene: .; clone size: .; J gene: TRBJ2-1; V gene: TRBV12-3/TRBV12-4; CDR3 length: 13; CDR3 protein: CASSLSSADEQFF; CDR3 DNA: TGTGCCAGCAGTTTATCTAGTGCAGATGAGCAGTTCTTC
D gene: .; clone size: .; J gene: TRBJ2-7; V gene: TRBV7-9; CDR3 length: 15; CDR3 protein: CASSPGGGQRYEQYF; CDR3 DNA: TGTGCCAGCAGCCCGGGGGGAGGACAGCGCTACGAGCAGTACTTC
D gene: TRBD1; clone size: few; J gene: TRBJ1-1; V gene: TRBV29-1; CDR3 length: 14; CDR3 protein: CSVIPGQLNTEAFF; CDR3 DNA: TGCAGCGTTATTCCGGGACAGTTGAACACTGAAGCTTTCTTT
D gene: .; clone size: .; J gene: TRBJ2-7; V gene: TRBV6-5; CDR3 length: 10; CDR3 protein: CASTSYEQYF; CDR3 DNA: TGTGCCAGCACTTCCTACGAGCAGTACTTC